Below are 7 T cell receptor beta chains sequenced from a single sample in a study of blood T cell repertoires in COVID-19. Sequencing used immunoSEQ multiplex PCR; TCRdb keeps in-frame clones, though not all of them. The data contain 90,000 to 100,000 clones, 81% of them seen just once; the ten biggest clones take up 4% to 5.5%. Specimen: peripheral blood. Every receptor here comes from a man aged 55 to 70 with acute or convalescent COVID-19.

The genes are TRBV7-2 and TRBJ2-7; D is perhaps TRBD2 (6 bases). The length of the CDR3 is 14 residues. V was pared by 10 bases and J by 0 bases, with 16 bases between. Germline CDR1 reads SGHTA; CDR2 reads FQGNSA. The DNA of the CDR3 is TGTGCCACCTCCGGGAGAGGGAGCTCCTACGAGCAGTACTTC. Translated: CATSGRGSSYEQYF.

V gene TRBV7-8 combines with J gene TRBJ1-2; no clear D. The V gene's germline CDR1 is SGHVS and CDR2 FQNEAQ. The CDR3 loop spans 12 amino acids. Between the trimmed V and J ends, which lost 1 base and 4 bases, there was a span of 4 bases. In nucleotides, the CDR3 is TGTGCCAGCAGCTTAGACTCCTATGGCTACACCTTC. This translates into CASSLDSYGYTF.

CDR3 coding DNA: TGCAGCGTTCAGAGGGGGCGCGGTGAAGCTTTCTTT. As protein: CSVQRGRGEAFF. V and J are TRBV29-1 and TRBJ1-1; TRBD1 matches 7 bases. Trimming removed 5 bases from V and 7 bases from J; junction bases left unmatched: 7. This CDR3 contains 12 residues. Germline V gene lookup returns CDR1 SQVTM and CDR2 ANQGSEA.

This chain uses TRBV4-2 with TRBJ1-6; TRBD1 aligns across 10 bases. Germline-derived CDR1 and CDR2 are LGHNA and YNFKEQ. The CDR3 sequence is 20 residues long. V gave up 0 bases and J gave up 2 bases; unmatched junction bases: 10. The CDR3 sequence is CASSQDPRTGGKTYNSPLHF. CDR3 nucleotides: TGTGCCAGCAGCCAAGATCCCAGGACAGGGGGAAAGACCTATAATTCACCCCTCCACTTT.

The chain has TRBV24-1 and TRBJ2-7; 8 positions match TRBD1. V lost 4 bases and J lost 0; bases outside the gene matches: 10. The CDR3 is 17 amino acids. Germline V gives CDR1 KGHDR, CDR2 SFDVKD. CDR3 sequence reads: CATSDSGQGRSSYEQYF. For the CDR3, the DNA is TGTGCCACCAGTGACTCCGGACAGGGCCGCAGCTCCTACGAGCAGTACTTC.

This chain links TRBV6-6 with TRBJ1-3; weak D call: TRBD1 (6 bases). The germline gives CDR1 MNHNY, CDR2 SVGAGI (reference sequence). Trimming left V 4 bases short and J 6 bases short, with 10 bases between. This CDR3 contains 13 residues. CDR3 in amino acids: CASSLAGANTIYF. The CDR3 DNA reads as TGTGCCAGCAGTTTGGCAGGGGCAAACACCATATATTTT.

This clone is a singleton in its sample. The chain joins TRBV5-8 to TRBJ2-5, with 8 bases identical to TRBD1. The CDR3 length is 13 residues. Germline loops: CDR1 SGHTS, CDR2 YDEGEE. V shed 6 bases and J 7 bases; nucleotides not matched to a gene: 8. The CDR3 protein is CASIPGGLGTQYF. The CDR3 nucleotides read TGTGCCAGCATCCCAGGGGGCCTCGGGACCCAGTACTTC.